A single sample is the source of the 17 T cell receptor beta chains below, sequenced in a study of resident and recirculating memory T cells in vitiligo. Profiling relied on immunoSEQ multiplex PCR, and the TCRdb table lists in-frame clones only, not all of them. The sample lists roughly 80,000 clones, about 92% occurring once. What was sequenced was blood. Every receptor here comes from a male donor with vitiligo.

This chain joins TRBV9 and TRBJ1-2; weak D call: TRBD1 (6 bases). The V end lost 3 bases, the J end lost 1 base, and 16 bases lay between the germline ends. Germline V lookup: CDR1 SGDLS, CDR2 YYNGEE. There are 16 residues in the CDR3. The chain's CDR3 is CASSAKQGQLNYGYTF. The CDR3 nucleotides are TGTGCCAGCAGCGCAAAACAGGGTCAGCTTAACTATGGCTACACCTTC.

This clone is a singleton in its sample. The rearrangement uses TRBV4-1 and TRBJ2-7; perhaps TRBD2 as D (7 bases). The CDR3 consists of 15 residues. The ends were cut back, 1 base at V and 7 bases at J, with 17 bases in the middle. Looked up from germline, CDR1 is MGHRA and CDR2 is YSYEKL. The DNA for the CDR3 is TGCGCCAGCAGCCAAGGCGGGGGCTTACCTAGTGAGCAGTACTTC. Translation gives CASSQGGGLPSEQYF.

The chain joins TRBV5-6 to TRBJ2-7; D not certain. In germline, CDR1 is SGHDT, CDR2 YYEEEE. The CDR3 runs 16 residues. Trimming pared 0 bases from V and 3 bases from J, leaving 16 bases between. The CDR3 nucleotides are TGTGCCAGCAGCTTGGTCACTATGGCCGCTTACTACGAGCAGTACTTC. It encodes CASSLVTMAAYYEQYF.

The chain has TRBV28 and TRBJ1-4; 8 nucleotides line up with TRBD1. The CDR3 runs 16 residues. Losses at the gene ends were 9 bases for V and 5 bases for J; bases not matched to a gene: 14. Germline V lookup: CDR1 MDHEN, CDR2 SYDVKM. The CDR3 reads CARYSGGRDANEKLFF. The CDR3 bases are TGTGCCAGATACTCAGGGGGCCGGGACGCCAATGAAAAACTGTTTTTT. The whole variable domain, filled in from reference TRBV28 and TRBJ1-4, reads DVKVTQSSRYLVKRTGEKVFLECVQDMDHENMFWYRQDPGLGLRLIYFSYDVKMKEKGDIPEGYSVSREKKERFSLILESASTNQTSMYLCARYSGGRDANEKLFFGSGTQLSVL.

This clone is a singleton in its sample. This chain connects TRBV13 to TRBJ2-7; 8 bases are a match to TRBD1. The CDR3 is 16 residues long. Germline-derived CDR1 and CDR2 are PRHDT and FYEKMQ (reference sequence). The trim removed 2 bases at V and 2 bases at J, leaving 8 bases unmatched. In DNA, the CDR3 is TGTGCCAGCAGCTTACGTGGGCAGGGGGCAACCTACGAGCAGTACTTC. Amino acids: CASSLRGQGATYEQYF.

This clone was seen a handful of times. The CDR3 region is CASSPGGSQPQHF. The CDR3 DNA sequence: TGTGCCAGCAGCCCAGGGGGCAGTCAGCCCCAGCATTTT. The chain recombines TRBV7-9 with TRBJ1-5; 8 bases are shared with TRBD1. V trimming: 5 bases; J trimming: 6 bases; junction bases outside the gene matches: 3. CDR1 is SEHNR and CDR2 is FQNEAQ in the germline V gene (reference sequence). The CDR3 length is 13 residues. The whole variable domain, remainder taken from reference TRBV7-9 and TRBJ1-5, is DTGVSQNPRHKITKRGQNVTFRCDPISEHNRLYWYRQTLGQGPEFLTYFQNEAQLEKSRLLSDRFSAERPKGSFSTLEIQRTEQGDSAMYLCASSPGGSQPQHFGDGTRLSIL.

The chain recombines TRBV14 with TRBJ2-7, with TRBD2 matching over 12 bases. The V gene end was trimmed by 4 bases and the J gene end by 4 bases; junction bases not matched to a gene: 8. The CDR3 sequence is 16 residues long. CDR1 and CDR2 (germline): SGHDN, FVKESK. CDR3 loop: CASSPLPGLAGYEQYF. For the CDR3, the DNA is TGTGCCAGCAGCCCCCTTCCGGGACTAGCGGGTTACGAGCAGTACTTC.

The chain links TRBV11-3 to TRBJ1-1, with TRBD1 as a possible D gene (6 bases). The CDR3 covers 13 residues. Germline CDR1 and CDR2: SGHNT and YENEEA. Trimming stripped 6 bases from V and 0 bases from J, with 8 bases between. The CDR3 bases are TGTGCCAGCAGAGACAGGCTGAACACTGAAGCTTTCTTT. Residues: CASRDRLNTEAFF.

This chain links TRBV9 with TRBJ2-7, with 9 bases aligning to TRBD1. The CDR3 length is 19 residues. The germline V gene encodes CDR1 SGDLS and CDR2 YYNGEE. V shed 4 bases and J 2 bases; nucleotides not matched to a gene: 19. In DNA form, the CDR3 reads TGTGCCAGCAGCCCTCTTGGGACAGGGAGATCGGGTAGCCCCTACGAGCAGTACTTC. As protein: CASSPLGTGRSGSPYEQYF. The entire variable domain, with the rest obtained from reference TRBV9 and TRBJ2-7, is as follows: DSGVTQTPKHLITATGQRVTLRCSPRSGDLSVYWYQQSLDQGLQFLIQYYNGEERAKGNILERFSAQQFPDLHSELNLSSLELGDSALYFCASSPLGTGRSGSPYEQYFGPGTRLTVT.

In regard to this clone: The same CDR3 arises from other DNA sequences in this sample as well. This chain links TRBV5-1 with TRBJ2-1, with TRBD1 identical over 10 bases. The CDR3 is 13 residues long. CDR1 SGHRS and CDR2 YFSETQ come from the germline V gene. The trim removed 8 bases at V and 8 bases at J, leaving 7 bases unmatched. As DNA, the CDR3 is TGCGCCAGTGGGACAGGGGAGGGCGATGAGCAGTTCTTC. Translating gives CASGTGEGDEQFF.

CDR3 nucleotide sequence: TGTGCCAGCAGTTTAATGGCAGGGACTAATGAAAAACTGTTTTTT. Its protein is CASSLMAGTNEKLFF. The rearrangement joins TRBV28 to TRBJ1-4, with a possible D match to TRBD1 (5 bases). There are 15 residues in the CDR3. Germline V gene data show CDR1 as MDHEN and CDR2 as SYDVKM. Trimming removed 2 bases at V and 2 bases at J, with 9 bases between.

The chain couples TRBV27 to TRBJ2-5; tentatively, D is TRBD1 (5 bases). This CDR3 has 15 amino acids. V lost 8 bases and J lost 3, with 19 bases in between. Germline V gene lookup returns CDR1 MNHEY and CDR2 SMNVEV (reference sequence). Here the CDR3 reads CASSFGALGKETQYF. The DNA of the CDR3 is TGTGCCAGCTCCTTTGGGGCTTTGGGAAAAGAGACCCAGTACTTC.

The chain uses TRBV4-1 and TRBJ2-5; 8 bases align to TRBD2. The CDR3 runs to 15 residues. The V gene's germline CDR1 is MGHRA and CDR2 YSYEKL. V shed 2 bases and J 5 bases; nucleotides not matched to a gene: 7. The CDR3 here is CASSQKTPGGETQYF. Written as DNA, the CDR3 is TGCGCCAGCAGCCAAAAGACTCCGGGAGGGGAGACCCAGTACTTC.

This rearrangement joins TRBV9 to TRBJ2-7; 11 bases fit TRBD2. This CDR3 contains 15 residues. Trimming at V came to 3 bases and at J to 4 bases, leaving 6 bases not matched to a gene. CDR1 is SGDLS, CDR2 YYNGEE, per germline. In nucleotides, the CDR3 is TGTGCCAGCAGCGGCGGGACTAGCGGAACTTACGAGCAGTACTTC. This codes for CASSGGTSGTYEQYF.

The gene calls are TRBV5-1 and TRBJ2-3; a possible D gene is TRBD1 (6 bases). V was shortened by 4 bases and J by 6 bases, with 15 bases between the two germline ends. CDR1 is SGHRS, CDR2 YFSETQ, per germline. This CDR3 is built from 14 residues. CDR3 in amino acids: CASSTGQPSDTQYF. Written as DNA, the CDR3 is TGCGCCAGCAGCACGGGACAACCCAGCGATACGCAGTATTTT.

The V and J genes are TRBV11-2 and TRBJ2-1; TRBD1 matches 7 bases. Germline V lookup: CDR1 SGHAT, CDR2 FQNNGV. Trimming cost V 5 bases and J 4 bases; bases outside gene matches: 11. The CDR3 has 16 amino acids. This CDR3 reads CASSTSGTATYNEQFF. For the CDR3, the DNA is TGTGCCAGCAGCACCTCCGGGACAGCCACTTACAATGAGCAGTTCTTC.

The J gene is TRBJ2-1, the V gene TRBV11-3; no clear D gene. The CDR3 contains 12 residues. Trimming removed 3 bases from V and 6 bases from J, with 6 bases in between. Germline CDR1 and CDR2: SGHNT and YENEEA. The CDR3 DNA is TGTGCCAGCAGCTTTTCTTTCAATGAGCAGTTCTTC. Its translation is CASSFSFNEQFF.